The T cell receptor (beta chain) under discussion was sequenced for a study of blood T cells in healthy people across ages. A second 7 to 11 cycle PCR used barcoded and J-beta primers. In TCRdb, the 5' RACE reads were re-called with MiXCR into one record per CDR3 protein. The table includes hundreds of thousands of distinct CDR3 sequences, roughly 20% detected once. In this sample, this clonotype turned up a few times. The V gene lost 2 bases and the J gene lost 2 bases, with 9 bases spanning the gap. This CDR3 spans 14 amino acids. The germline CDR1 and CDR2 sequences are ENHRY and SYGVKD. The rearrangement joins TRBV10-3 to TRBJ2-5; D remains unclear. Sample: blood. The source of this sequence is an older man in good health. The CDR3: CAISEGLPQETQYF. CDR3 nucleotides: TGTGCCATCAGTGAGGGGCTACCTCAAGAGACCCAGTACTTC.